Listed here are 16 T cell receptor beta chains from one sample, sequenced in a study of regulatory T cells in long-lasting Graves disease. Regarding time point: newly diagnosed GD, antithyroid drugs for less than 3 months. Making the TCR library involved RNA that had been extracted from PBMCs. TCR beta libraries were built with iRepertoire HTBI primers and Arm-PCR of CDR3 regions. TCRdb used MiXCR to reprocess the multiplex PCR reads, holding one entry per CDR3 protein. The repertoire holds roughly 350,000 distinct CDR3 sequences, with about a sixth as singletons. These data were also reused for a study on T cells in Graves' hyperthyroidism and ophthalmopathy.

This material consisted of peripheral blood mononuclear cells (PBMCs), taken at new diagnosis, from a patient treated with antithyroid drugs. All receptors come from a man aged 35-49 years with Graves disease.

This clonotype showed up many times. The chain recombines TRBV4-3 with TRBJ1-4; D unresolved. The CDR3 has 14 residues. CDR1 and CDR2 from the germline V gene are LGHNA and YSLEER. V was trimmed by 0 bases and J by 10 bases, leaving 12 bases between them. The CDR3 spells CASSQDFPGVKLFF. The CDR3 DNA reads as TGCGCCAGCAGCCAAGATTTTCCGGGAGTAAAACTGTTTTTT.

The V call is TRBV6-2 or TRBV6-3, the J call TRBJ2-2; TRBD1 matches at 9 bases. V gave up 5 bases and J gave up 6 bases; unmatched junction bases: 10. The CDR3 consists of 16 residues. CDR1 and CDR2 from the germline V gene are MNHEY and SVGEGT. This chain's CDR3 is CASSERQGEVAGELFF. CDR3 nucleotide sequence: TGTGCCAGCAGTGAGAGACAGGGGGAGGTGGCCGGGGAGCTGTTTTTT.

This clonotype turned up a few times. A much larger clone lies a single base off, so this may be a read error. The chain links TRBV2 to TRBJ2-2; tentatively, D is TRBD2 (7 bases). CDR3 length: 15 residues. Germline V CDR1 and CDR2: SNHLY, FYNNEI. CDR3 in DNA: TGTGCCAGCAATAAGGAGGGGGGGAACACCGGGGAGCCGTTTTTT. Protein product: CASNKEGGNTGEPFF.

The rearrangement joins TRBV6-2 or TRBV6-3 to TRBJ2-2; D possibly corresponds to TRBD2 (6 bases). Germline V gene lookup returns CDR1 MNHEY and CDR2 SVGEGT. There are 19 residues in the CDR3. The V end lost 0 bases, the J end lost 2 bases, and 19 bases lay between the germline ends. The CDR3 protein is CASSYSKREVLANTGELFF. Here the CDR3 DNA reads TGTGCCAGCAGTTACTCGAAAAGGGAGGTGCTAGCAAACACCGGGGAGCTGTTTTTT.

In its sample, this clonotype was seen many times. The chain has TRBV27 and TRBJ1-2; D gene unclear. Germline CDR1 is MNHEY and CDR2 is SMNVEV (reference sequence). There are 14 residues in the CDR3. V was cut by 1 base and J by 5 bases, with 11 bases left in between. CDR3 in amino acids: CASSLYAGNYGYTF. The CDR3 DNA follows: TGTGCCAGCAGTTTATACGCCGGAAATTATGGCTACACCTTC.

This clonotype was seen at least ten times. The V call is TRBV6-5, the J call TRBJ2-3, with D perhaps TRBD2 (5 bases). CDR1 MNHEY and CDR2 SVGAGI come from the germline V gene. V was clipped by 4 bases and J by 2 bases, with 10 bases between them. CDR3 length: 14 residues. The CDR3 here is CASSSRLNTDTQYF. The CDR3 DNA reads as TGTGCCAGCAGTTCCCGACTAAACACAGATACGCAGTATTTT.

The chain is built from TRBV10-3 and TRBJ2-5, with 7 bases lining up with TRBD2. Germline V gene lookup returns CDR1 ENHRY and CDR2 SYGVKD. The ends lost 2 bases at V and 5 bases at J; junction bases unmatched: 2. The CDR3 totals 13 residues. CDR3 sequence: CAISEGGGETQYF. CDR3 DNA: TGTGCCATCAGTGAGGGGGGGGGGGAGACCCAGTACTTC.

As regards this clonotype: Germline is not matched at one junction end, which may reflect a read error. DNA for the CDR3: TGTGCCAGCAGCCAAAACGGGGTAAAAGAGACCCAGTACTTC. Translation gives CASSQNGVKETQYF. The chain combines TRBV5-1 with TRBJ2-5, with D tentatively TRBD2 (5 bases). The length of the CDR3 is 14 residues. Germline lookup yields CDR1 SGHRS and CDR2 YFSETQ.

The table lists this clonotype with many counts. The chain's CDR3 is CSSGYTAAGSEQFF. In DNA form, the CDR3 reads TGCAGTTCAGGATACACAGCCGCAGGGTCAGAGCAGTTCTTC. This rearrangement joins TRBV20-1 to TRBJ2-1; D is possibly TRBD1 (5 bases). This CDR3 region has 14 residues. CDR1 DFQATT and CDR2 SNEGSKA come from the germline V gene (reference sequence). Trimming removed 8 bases from V and 10 bases from J, with 24 bases in between.

The rearrangement links TRBV24-1 to TRBJ2-1, with 8 positions matching TRBD1. V lost 3 bases and J lost 2; bases outside the gene matches: 8. Germline CDR1 KGHDR, CDR2 SFDVKD. This CDR3 contains 17 residues. CDR3 DNA sequence: TGTGCCACCAGTGATACGGTCAGGGGGCGGACCTACAATGAGCAGTTCTTC. It specifies CATSDTVRGRTYNEQFF.

There are many counts of this clonotype. This CDR3 is CATSGLYETQYF. In DNA, the CDR3 is TGTGCCACCAGCGGGCTATACGAGACCCAGTACTTC. The chain employs TRBV15 and TRBJ2-5; D is unresolved. Per germline, CDR1 LNHNV and CDR2 YYDKDF (reference sequence). This CDR3 is 12 amino acids long. V was shortened by 5 bases and J by 5 bases, with 9 bases between the two germline ends.

V gene TRBV7-3 combines with J gene TRBJ2-2, with D perhaps TRBD2 (6 bases). The CDR3 totals 14 residues. V was clipped by 5 bases and J by 6 bases, with 13 bases between them. Germline CDR1 reads SGHTA; CDR2 reads FQGTGA. The CDR3 loop is CASSRRDSAGELFF. Here the CDR3 DNA reads TGTGCCAGCAGCCGCCGGGACTCCGCCGGGGAGCTGTTTTTT.

At least ten counts were recorded for this clonotype. The chain couples TRBV27 to TRBJ1-6; D remains unclear. This CDR3 region has 15 residues. V lost 5 bases and J lost 7, with 15 bases in between. Per the germline V gene, CDR1 is MNHEY and CDR2 is SMNVEV (reference sequence). The CDR3 is CASSTRAVLNSPLHF. The CDR3 DNA reads TGTGCCAGCAGTACCCGGGCCGTGCTAAATTCACCCCTCCACTTT.

The CDR3 DNA follows: TGTGCCAGCTCGCAGAATGGGCTGGGCAGGGGGAATAACGGCTACACCTTC. It codes for CASSQNGLGRGNNGYTF. The rearrangement uses TRBV27 and TRBJ1-2; 7 positions agree with TRBD1. This CDR3 comprises 17 residues. Germline CDR1 MNHEY, CDR2 SMNVEV (reference sequence). The junction had 23 bases not matched to a gene; V was cut back by 8 bases and J by 8 bases.

In its sample, this clonotype was seen a few times. The gene calls are TRBV12-3 or TRBV12-4 and TRBJ2-6; D ambiguous. The CDR3 has 15 residues. Trimming left V 6 bases short and J 0 bases short, with 9 bases between. The CDR3 region has the DNA TGTGCCAGCAGACCTACGAGCTCTGGGGCCAACGTCCTGACTTTC. It yields the protein CASRPTSSGANVLTF.

This clonotype has more than one count but fewer than ten. This may come from a read error, since a much larger clone is one base off. The chain carries TRBV5-1 and TRBJ1-1, with D possibly TRBD1 on 5 matching bases. In germline, CDR1 is SGHRS, CDR2 YFSETQ. The CDR3 runs to 16 residues. The V and J ends lost 4 bases and 4 bases respectively, with 20 bases between them. In DNA, the CDR3 is TGCGCCAGCAGCCCCAACCTCGGGGGGGGAATCACTGAAGCTTTCTTT. Amino acid sequence: CASSPNLGGGITEAFF.